A selection of T cell receptor beta chains follows, all from one sample in a study of CXCR3-negative and CXCR3-positive naive CD8 T cells. From the 5' RACE reads, TCRdb lists one entry per CDR3 protein and no DNA. The sample table includes fewer than 90,000 distinct CDR3 sequences. The sequencing input was naive CXCR3+ CD8+ T cells from blood. These receptors all come from a human donor in good health. Some clones in this sample may be carry-over from other donors' samples. Each CDR3 is given with its conserved first and last residue. The order of the fields is V gene, J gene, CDR3 protein.

>TRBV2|TRBJ2-3
CASSEAGRWADTQYF
>TRBV18|TRBJ1-2
CASSPPGPRQNYGYTF
>TRBV9|TRBJ2-3
CASSVSIGGTDTQYF
>TRBV28|TRBJ1-5
CASSRGLVNQPQHF
>TRBV20-1|TRBJ1-5
CSASRFSKNQPQHF
>TRBV6-5|TRBJ1-6
CASSYSDGGGSYNSPLHF
>TRBV4-1|TRBJ1-2
CASSLDQDDYGYTF
>TRBV28|TRBJ2-7
CASSLEDRRDEQYF
>TRBV28|TRBJ2-7
CASSSTAQYEQYF
>TRBV19|TRBJ1-5
CASSDLENQPQHF
>TRBV21-1|TRBJ2-1
CASRDQAGGADNEQFF
>TRBV7-9|TRBJ2-1
CASRGGREDNEQFF
>TRBV4-1|TRBJ2-1
CASSLTGTSGRSYNEQFF
>TRBV4-1|TRBJ2-5
CASSHPGGGETQYF
>TRBV5-1|TRBJ2-3
CASSLGITDTQYF
>TRBV15|TRBJ1-2
CATRGTGGLYGYTF
>TRBV5-1|TRBJ2-7
CASSFASGRAPYEQYF
>TRBV5-1|TRBJ2-5
CASSLGTAPQETQYF
>TRBV28|TRBJ2-7
CASSLIRGLYEQYF
>TRBV20-1|TRBJ2-1
CSARSRQVLYNEQFF
>TRBV7-6|TRBJ2-6
CASSLEQSGSGANVLTF
>TRBV29-1|TRBJ2-7
CSVVPGQGYEQYF
>TRBV13|TRBJ2-3
CASSLGRQGEDTQYF
>TRBV7-9|TRBJ2-1
CASSLVLGVTYNEQFF
>TRBV4-3|TRBJ2-7
CASSPYRDSLYEQYF
>TRBV7-6|TRBJ2-7
CASSGPGTGNYEQYF
>TRBV29-1|TRBJ2-2
CSVDGGGELFF
>TRBV6-5|TRBJ2-1
CASAQGNEQFF
>TRBV12-3/TRBV12-4|TRBJ2-5
CASRSTGEETQYF
>TRBV28|TRBJ2-7
CASSPNAGQHLF
>TRBV28|TRBJ2-7
CASSQIAGPNLEQYF
>TRBV7-9|TRBJ2-1
CASSLALLAYEQFF
>TRBV6-5|TRBJ2-7
CASRSAGEVGEQYF
>TRBV6-6|TRBJ2-1
CASSSLRGTKTNEQFF
>TRBV7-8|TRBJ2-1
CASTSGTSGGPYNEQFF
>TRBV27|TRBJ2-3
CASSPNGDTQYF
>TRBV27|TRBJ2-2
CATGYLTGELFF
>TRBV7-3|TRBJ1-6
CASSSTESSYNSPLHF
>TRBV20-1|TRBJ2-7
CSATGIGSSYEQYF
>TRBV27|TRBJ1-6
CASSPDSNSPLHF
>TRBV4-3|TRBJ1-5
CASSQDWDHSNQPQHF
>TRBV29-1|TRBJ2-7
CSVEDNGNLPYEQYF
>TRBV7-2|TRBJ2-5
CASSRPFQGPVETQYF
>TRBV11-2|TRBJ2-1
CASSASTIGEQFF
>TRBV20-1|TRBJ2-1
CSARLAGALSYNEQFF